A single sample gave rise to the 26 T cell receptor beta chains below, sequenced in a study of blood T cell repertoires in COVID-19. Generated by immunoSEQ multiplex PCR, the TCRdb table keeps only in-frame clones and is missing some. Among about 140,000 clones listed, roughly 76% were seen once. The material sequenced was peripheral blood. These TCRs come from an older man with acute or convalescent COVID-19.

The CDR3 DNA reads TGTGCCAGCAGCTTCGGGGGACCTGGGGCCAACGTCCTGACTTTC. Its translation: CASSFGGPGANVLTF. This chain joins TRBV7-9 and TRBJ2-6, with TRBD2 as a possible D gene (6 bases). V was clipped by 3 bases and J by 2 bases, with 8 bases between them. CDR1 is SEHNR and CDR2 is FQNEAQ in the germline V gene (reference sequence). This CDR3 has 15 residues.

The chain combines TRBV27 with TRBJ2-7, with a possible D match to TRBD2 (6 bases). Trimming left V 3 bases short and J 7 bases short, with 10 bases between. Germline V gene data show CDR1 as MNHEY and CDR2 as SMNVEV (reference sequence). This CDR3 has 12 amino acids. The CDR3 bases are TGTGCCAGCAGTTTCCCAGCGGGTGAGCAGTACTTC. Translating gives CASSFPAGEQYF.

J is TRBJ2-1 and V is TRBV24-1; no clear D gene. V dropped 4 bases and J dropped 7 bases, with 10 bases sitting between them. Germline-derived CDR1 and CDR2 are KGHDR and SFDVKD. This CDR3 is built from 13 residues. The chain's CDR3 is CATSEAVWNEQFF. The DNA of the CDR3 is TGTGCCACCAGTGAGGCGGTTTGGAATGAGCAGTTCTTC.

This rearrangement joins TRBV10-2 to TRBJ1-5; 9 bases align to TRBD1. The CDR3 has 16 amino acids. Germline-derived CDR1 and CDR2 are WSHSY and SAAADI. The trim removed 4 bases at V and 5 bases at J, leaving 9 bases unmatched. This CDR3 reads CASSGIQGAWDQPQHF. The CDR3 DNA follows: TGCGCCAGCAGTGGCATACAGGGGGCATGGGATCAGCCCCAGCATTTT.

The rearrangement uses TRBV4-3 and TRBJ2-2; a possible D gene is TRBD1 (6 bases). V was cut by 4 bases and J by 7 bases, with 13 bases left in between. Germline V gene lookup returns CDR1 LGHNA and CDR2 YSLEER. The CDR3 consists of 14 residues. The CDR3: CASSPGTHSGELFF. CDR3 DNA: TGCGCCAGCAGCCCAGGGACACATAGCGGGGAGCTGTTTTTT.

The rearrangement joins TRBV7-9 to TRBJ1-1; D call uncertain. The ends were cut back, 7 bases at V and 5 bases at J, with 14 bases in the middle. Germline lookup yields CDR1 SEHNR and CDR2 FQNEAQ (reference sequence). This CDR3 contains 13 residues. CDR3 loop: CASTPSGLTEAFF. As DNA, the CDR3 is TGTGCCAGCACCCCAAGTGGGCTTACTGAAGCTTTCTTT.

This chain links TRBV7-3 with TRBJ2-3; 8 nucleotides align to TRBD2. Looked up from germline, CDR1 is SGHTA and CDR2 is FQGTGA. This CDR3 is built from 15 residues. The V segment lost 6 bases and the J segment 6 bases; nucleotides outside the gene matches: 11. CDR3 amino acids: CASSLSGLGGDTQYF. CDR3 nucleotide sequence: TGTGCCAGCAGTCTCTCGGGACTAGGGGGGGATACGCAGTATTTT.

The chain is built from TRBV29-1 and TRBJ2-2, with D perhaps matching TRBD2 (7 bases). The CDR3 covers 18 residues. V lost 4 bases and J 1 base, leaving 22 bases between the germline ends. The germline V gene encodes CDR1 SQVTM and CDR2 ANQGSEA. The DNA for the CDR3 is TGCAGCGTTGTCGACCCCAGAGGCGGGGGCCTGAACACCGGGGAGCTGTTTTTT. It encodes CSVVDPRGGGLNTGELFF.

This sequence joins TRBV28 and TRBJ1-1; maybe TRBD1 (6 bases). From germline, CDR1 is MDHEN and CDR2 SYDVKM. Trimming took 6 bases from V and 1 from J, leaving 12 bases between them. The CDR3 consists of 14 residues. CDR3 nucleotides: TGTGCCAGCAGCCGCCTGGACAGGAACACTGAAGCTTTCTTT. Its translation is CASSRLDRNTEAFF.

The DNA for the CDR3 is TGTGCCAGTAGTATGATGGGACAGGAGAACACTGAAGCTTTCTTT. It yields the protein CASSMMGQENTEAFF. The rearrangement links TRBV19 to TRBJ1-1; the match to TRBD1 covers 8 bases. The J segment lost 1 base and the V segment lost 3 bases, leaving 4 bases of the junction unmatched. CDR1 LNHDA and CDR2 SQIVND come from the germline V gene (reference sequence). CDR3 length: 15 residues.

The J gene is TRBJ1-1, the V gene TRBV11-3; no definite D call. Germline loops: CDR1 SGHNT, CDR2 YENEEA. The CDR3 is 15 amino acids. V was shortened by 5 bases and J by 5 bases, with 18 bases between the two germline ends. The CDR3 region has the DNA TGTGCCAGCAGCGCGGACGACGGCGGGTCAACTGAAGCTTTCTTT. Protein: CASSADDGGSTEAFF.

The genes are TRBV11-2 and TRBJ2-1; D perhaps matches TRBD2 (5 bases). Germline V lookup: CDR1 SGHAT, CDR2 FQNNGV. The V end lost 2 bases, the J end lost 9 bases, and 14 bases lay between the germline ends. The CDR3 covers 14 residues. The CDR3 loop is CASSLSPYGGEQFF. The CDR3 coding sequence is TGTGCCAGCAGCTTAAGCCCCTACGGAGGTGAGCAGTTCTTC.

This clone appeared many times. In nucleotides, the CDR3 is TGCGCCAGCAGCTGGCGGATGGGGGAGGGGAACACTGAAGCTTTCTTT. Its protein is CASSWRMGEGNTEAFF. The chain couples TRBV5-1 to TRBJ1-1; D possibly corresponds to TRBD1 (5 bases). In germline, CDR1 is SGHRS, CDR2 YFSETQ. V lost 3 bases and J lost 1, with 16 bases in between. CDR3 length: 16 amino acids. Filled out from reference TRBV5-1 and TRBJ1-1, the complete variable domain reads KAGVTQTPRYLIKTRGQQVTLSCSPISGHRSVSWYQQTPGQGLQFLFEYFSETQRNKGNFPGRFSGRQFSNSRSEMNVSTLELGDSALYLCASSWRMGEGNTEAFFGQGTRLTVV.

This clone was picked up one time. The genes are TRBV19 and TRBJ2-1; 8 bases line up with TRBD2. The CDR3 contains 14 residues. Germline loops: CDR1 LNHDA, CDR2 SQIVND (reference sequence). V shed 10 bases, J shed 6 bases, and the junction held 11 bases outside the gene matches. Here the CDR3 DNA reads TGTGCCACCGCGCGGGGGGCGAATTTCAATGAGCAGTTCTTC. Amino acid sequence: CATARGANFNEQFF.

This clone was counted once. This chain connects TRBV18 to TRBJ2-1; 11 bases are a match to TRBD2. CDR1 is KGHSH, CDR2 LQKENI, per germline. The CDR3 sequence is 17 residues long. With 5 bases clipped from V and 8 bases from J, the junction kept 14 bases outside the gene matches. CDR3 sequence reads: CASSSLAGGPRGDEQFF. DNA of the CDR3: TGTGCCAGCTCATCCTTAGCGGGGGGGCCCCGAGGAGATGAGCAGTTCTTC. Full variable domain (missing parts from reference TRBV18 and TRBJ2-1): NAGVMQNPRHLVRRRGQEARLRCSPMKGHSHVYWYRQLPEEGLKFMVYLQKENIIDESGMPKERFSAEFPKEGPSILRIQQVVRGDSAAYFCASSSLAGGPRGDEQFFGPGTRLTVL.

This clone came up once. The rearrangement uses TRBV24-1 and TRBJ2-3; perhaps TRBD1 as D (6 bases). Germline V gives CDR1 KGHDR, CDR2 SFDVKD. Trimming pared 0 bases from V and 0 bases from J, leaving 9 bases between. This CDR3 comprises 16 residues. Written as DNA, the CDR3 is TGTGCCACCAGTGATTTGCGGCAGGGGAGCACAGATACGCAGTATTTT. This translates into CATSDLRQGSTDTQYF.

This chain joins TRBV6-6 and TRBJ1-3; tentative D call: TRBD1 (5 bases). Germline CDR1 and CDR2: MNHNY and SVGAGI (reference sequence). CDR3 size: 14 residues. V was trimmed by 2 bases and J by 8 bases, leaving 13 bases between them. CDR3 in amino acids: CASSYPDPGDTIYF. CDR3 DNA: TGTGCCAGCAGTTACCCTGACCCGGGGGACACCATATATTTT.

The gene calls are TRBV7-2 and TRBJ2-7, with a tentative D call TRBD1 (5 bases). Germline-derived CDR1 and CDR2 are SGHTA and FQGNSA. Trimming took off 5 bases at V and 6 bases at J, with 14 bases between the two ends. The CDR3 extends over 13 amino acids. CDR3 loop: CASSPRAGLEQYF. CDR3 nucleotides: TGTGCCAGCAGCCCCAGAGCAGGGCTCGAGCAGTACTTC.

V usage is TRBV12-5 and J usage is TRBJ1-2; D is unclear. This CDR3 is 14 amino acids long. Trimming took off 10 bases at V and 3 bases at J, with 18 bases between the two ends. Germline V CDR1 and CDR2: LGHNT, FRNRAP. Here the CDR3 reads CAIERTSTHYGYTF. The CDR3 DNA follows: TGTGCTATCGAGCGAACATCCACACACTATGGCTACACCTTC.

The CDR3 sequence: CASSRTGGFYGYTF. DNA for the CDR3: TGTGCCAGCAGCCGAACAGGGGGCTTCTATGGCTACACCTTC. The chain combines TRBV3-1 (or the pseudogene TRBV3-2) with TRBJ1-2; 9 bases fit TRBD1. With 4 bases clipped from V and 4 bases from J, the junction kept 4 bases outside the gene matches. The germline V gene encodes CDR1 LGHDT and CDR2 YNNKEL (reference sequence). The CDR3 sequence is 14 residues long.

The chain employs TRBV3-1 (or the pseudogene TRBV3-2) and TRBJ2-6; D unclear. The length of the CDR3 is 16 residues. Germline lookup yields CDR1 LGHDT and CDR2 YNNKEL (reference sequence). The ends were cut back, 4 bases at V and 0 bases at J, with 10 bases in the middle. The CDR3 DNA reads as TGTGCCAGCAGCCCTCGACAAACCTCTGGGGCCAACGTCCTGACTTTC. Its translation: CASSPRQTSGANVLTF.

The chain joins TRBV12-3 or TRBV12-4 to TRBJ1-6, with D unclear. V lost 3 bases and J 8 bases, leaving 8 bases between the germline ends. This CDR3 region has 13 residues. CDR3 region: CASSLRLDSPLHF. DNA of the CDR3: TGTGCCAGCAGTTTGCGACTTGATTCACCCCTCCACTTT.

About this clone itself: No DNA is shown, since the ends of the CDR3 on it are uncertain; the CDR3 is the one TCRdb lists. The V call is TRBV5-5, the J call TRBJ1-2; whether TRBD1, the table's D call, matches the DNA was not checked. Inclusive of both ends, the CDR3 amounts to 16 amino acids. Germline V gene data show CDR1 as SGHKS and CDR2 as YYEKEE (reference sequence). The CDR3 reads CASSLEGWGQGTGLAF.

The chain employs TRBV19 and TRBJ2-3, with D possibly matching TRBD1 (6 bases). This CDR3 spans 15 amino acids. Germline-derived CDR1 and CDR2 are LNHDA and SQIVND (reference sequence). Between the trimmed V and J ends, which lost 3 bases and 1 base, there was a span of 11 bases. The CDR3 DNA follows: TGTGCCAGTAGTATGGGGTCAGGGGGCACAGATACGCAGTATTTT. Amino acids: CASSMGSGGTDTQYF.

The chain is built from TRBV18 and TRBJ1-1, with 11 bases lining up with TRBD1. Germline V gene lookup returns CDR1 KGHSH and CDR2 LQKENI. V shed 3 bases, J shed 5 bases, and the junction held 8 bases outside the gene matches. This CDR3 has 16 amino acids. This CDR3 reads CASSPRTGGENTEAFF. The DNA of the CDR3 is TGTGCCAGCTCACCGCGGACAGGGGGCGAAAATACTGAAGCTTTCTTT.

This clone was counted a single time. V gene TRBV12-3 or TRBV12-4 combines with J gene TRBJ1-5; D is uncertain. This CDR3 has 13 residues. V dropped 5 bases and J dropped 3 bases, with 8 bases sitting between them. The CDR3 coding sequence is TGTGCCAGCAGTGCGGCCACCAATCAGCCCCAGCATTTT. Its translation: CASSAATNQPQHF.